This is a list of T cell receptor beta chains from one sample in a study of blood T cells in healthy people across ages. TCRdb analysed the 5' RACE reads with MiXCR anew, one entry per CDR3 protein. The table includes around 750,000 distinct CDR3 sequences, 50% to 65% detected once. Sequenced input: blood. Receptor source: a man at least 80 years old in good health. Each CDR3 is given with its conserved first and last residue. D genes are given only for firm matches. Only part of the rows carry a size: once, few, many, or a class if the clone is expanded.

J: TRBJ2-5; V: TRBV27; size: few; D: TRBD2; CDR3: CASSFSGTTAQYF; DNA: TGTGCCAGCAGTTTCTCGGGGACTACAGCCCAGTACTTC
J: TRBJ2-5; V: TRBV29-1; size: .; D: .; CDR3: CSVEALFRETQYF; DNA: TGCAGCGTTGAGGCCCTTTTTCGGGAGACCCAGTACTTC
J: TRBJ1-1; V: TRBV24-1; size: .; D: .; CDR3: CAAPQGLNTEAFF; DNA: TGTGCCGCCCCCCAGGGGCTGAACACTGAAGCTTTCTTT
J: TRBJ2-7; V: TRBV20-1; size: .; D: .; CDR3: CSARDAYHRELGYEQYF; DNA: TGCAGTGCTAGAGACGCCTACCATCGGGAGCTCGGCTACGAGCAGTACTTC
J: TRBJ1-2; V: TRBV10-1; size: .; D: .; CDR3: CASSESGAPRYGYTF; DNA: TGCGCCAGCAGTGAGTCGGGGGCGCCTCGCTATGGCTACACCTTC
J: TRBJ2-1; V: TRBV20-1; size: .; D: .; CDR3: CSARGLVRGNEQFF; DNA: TGCAGTGCTAGAGGACTAGTAAGAGGCAATGAGCAGTTCTTC
J: TRBJ2-2; V: TRBV5-1; size: .; D: .; CDR3: CASSIREWAGELFF; DNA: TGCGCCAGCAGCATTCGGGAGTGGGCCGGGGAGCTGTTTTTT
J: TRBJ2-4; V: TRBV5-1; size: .; D: .; CDR3: CASGLTVAKNIQYF; DNA: TGCGCCAGCGGCTTGACGGTAGCCAAAAACATTCAGTACTTC
J: TRBJ2-7; V: TRBV9; size: few; D: TRBD1; CDR3: CASSLQGESSYEQYF; DNA: TGTGCCAGCAGCTTACAGGGGGAGAGCTCCTACGAGCAGTACTTC
J: TRBJ2-7; V: TRBV10-3; size: .; D: .; CDR3: CAISEFDIYEQYF; DNA: TGTGCCATCAGTGAGTTCGACATCTACGAGCAGTACTTC
J: TRBJ2-3; V: TRBV7-8; size: .; D: TRBD1; CDR3: CASSLRRDRTSTDTQYF; DNA: TGTGCCAGCAGCTTAAGACGGGACAGGACAAGCACAGATACGCAGTATTTT
J: TRBJ2-7; V: TRBV6-2/TRBV6-3; size: .; D: .; CDR3: CASSQTGGTPRQYF; DNA: TGTGCCAGCAGTCAGACCGGCGGGACTCCGAGGCAGTACTTC
J: TRBJ2-2; V: TRBV5-1; size: few; D: .; CDR3: CASRRTATGELFF; DNA: TGCGCCAGCAGGAGGACGGCCACCGGGGAGCTGTTTTTT
J: TRBJ2-7; V: TRBV27; size: .; D: .; CDR3: CASSLFGRDDYEQYF; DNA: TGTGCCAGCAGTTTATTTGGACGGGATGATTACGAGCAGTACTTC
J: TRBJ2-7; V: TRBV27; size: .; D: .; CDR3: CASSSGTTPSSYEQYF; DNA: TGTGCCAGCAGTTCCGGGACGACTCCGAGCTCCTACGAGCAGTACTTC
J: TRBJ2-1; V: TRBV4-1; size: .; D: .; CDR3: CASSEGWALEQFF; DNA: TGCGCCAGCAGCGAGGGATGGGCTTTAGAGCAGTTCTTC
J: TRBJ1-5; V: TRBV5-8; size: few; D: .; CDR3: CASSLVGPGNQPQHF; DNA: TGTGCCAGCAGCTTGGTGGGCCCCGGAAATCAGCCCCAGCATTTT
J: TRBJ2-3; V: TRBV28; size: .; D: .; CDR3: CASSYRDYRTDTQYF; DNA: TGTGCCAGCAGTTACCGAGACTACCGCACAGATACGCAGTATTTT
J: TRBJ2-7; V: TRBV28; size: few; D: .; CDR3: CASSVVDNLGEQYF; DNA: TGTGCCAGCAGTGTTGTTGACAACCTGGGGGAGCAGTACTTC
J: TRBJ2-2; V: TRBV12-3/TRBV12-4; size: .; D: TRBD2; CDR3: CASSLRRGGTGELFF; DNA: TGTGCCAGCAGTCTACGACGGGGGGGGACCGGGGAGCTGTTTTTT
J: TRBJ2-6; V: TRBV7-7; size: few; D: TRBD1; CDR3: CASSPGQGAPYGANVLTF; DNA: TGTGCTAGCAGCCCCGGACAGGGGGCACCTTATGGGGCCAACGTCCTGACTTTC
J: TRBJ2-7; V: TRBV4-1; size: .; D: TRBD1; CDR3: CASSPGTADYEQYF; DNA: TGCGCCAGCAGCCCCGGGACAGCAGACTACGAGCAGTACTTC